This entry lists 19 T cell receptor beta chains sequenced from one sample in a study of CD8 T cells in ankylosing spondylitis. In TCRdb, the 5' RACE reads were re-called with MiXCR into one record per CDR3 protein. The table lists about 42,000 distinct CDR3 sequences, 4% of them singletons. Source material: blood, either unsorted or a sorted T cell fraction (not recorded which). All receptors derive from a female donor with ankylosing spondylitis or in good health (not recorded which).

Many counts were recorded for this clonotype. CDR3 bases: TGTGCCAGCAGCGTAGGCCACACGAACACTGAAGCTTTCTTT. Protein: CASSVGHTNTEAFF. The chain recombines TRBV9 with TRBJ1-1; D call uncertain. Trimming left V 0 bases short and J 1 base short, with 7 bases between. Looked up from germline, CDR1 is SGDLS and CDR2 is YYNGEE. The CDR3 sequence is 14 residues long.

This chain connects TRBV9 to TRBJ2-5; tentatively, D is TRBD1 (5 bases). The CDR3 loop spans 16 amino acids. Trimming pared 3 bases from V and 0 bases from J, leaving 15 bases between. Looked up from germline, CDR1 is SGDLS and CDR2 is YYNGEE. Here the CDR3 DNA reads TGTGCCAGCAGCGGACCTGGGGCAGGACACCAAGAGACCCAGTACTTC. Residues: CASSGPGAGHQETQYF.

This clonotype was counted a few times. The rearrangement joins TRBV9 to TRBJ2-3; no clear D gene. The V and J ends lost 4 bases and 2 bases respectively, with 14 bases between them. CDR1 is SGDLS, CDR2 YYNGEE, per germline. This CDR3 has 15 amino acids. DNA of the CDR3: TGTGCCAGCAGCCCTCCCCCAAGGCCCACAGATACGCAGTATTTT. Translating gives CASSPPPRPTDTQYF.

In its sample, this clonotype was seen many times. The V gene is TRBV9, the J gene TRBJ1-1; D remains ambiguous. V was trimmed by 7 bases and J by 0 bases, leaving 10 bases between them. The CDR3 runs 13 residues. CDR1 SGDLS and CDR2 YYNGEE come from the germline V gene. The CDR3 loop reads CASAGTVNTEAFF. The CDR3 DNA reads TGTGCCAGCGCCGGAACAGTGAACACTGAAGCTTTCTTT.

This clonotype was counted at least ten times. The rearrangement joins TRBV9 to TRBJ1-3; D is undetermined. CDR3 length: 17 residues. Trimming took off 0 bases at V and 2 bases at J, with 15 bases between the two ends. The V gene's germline CDR1 is SGDLS and CDR2 YYNGEE. The CDR3 DNA reads as TGTGCCAGCAGCGTAGTAGGCACCCCTGGACCTGGAAACACCATATATTTT. Amino acid sequence: CASSVVGTPGPGNTIYF.

This clonotype occurred many times. The V gene is TRBV9, the J gene TRBJ2-5, with TRBD2 matching over 10 bases. V dropped 2 bases and J dropped 3; count of bases not matched to a gene: 1. Germline V CDR1 and CDR2: SGDLS, YYNGEE. This CDR3 is built from 14 residues. The CDR3 nucleotides are TGTGCCAGCAGCGTGGGACTAGCGAAAGAGACCCAGTACTTC. Amino acid sequence: CASSVGLAKETQYF. The full variable domain, in which reference TRBV9 and TRBJ2-5 provide the parts outside the CDR3, is DSGVTQTPKHLITATGQRVTLRCSPRSGDLSVYWYQQSLDQGLQFLIQYYNGEERAKGNILERFSAQQFPDLHSELNLSSLELGDSALYFCASSVGLAKETQYFGPGTRLLVL.

Ten or more counts support this clonotype. The rearrangement links TRBV9 to TRBJ2-5, with unresolved D. Germline assignment: CDR1 SGDLS and CDR2 YYNGEE. V lost 3 bases and J 3 bases, leaving 15 bases between the germline ends. The CDR3 runs 15 residues. CDR3 DNA sequence: TGTGCCAGCAGCGCCGAGCTGTCCAGAGAAGAGACCCAGTACTTC. Its translation: CASSAELSREETQYF.

Many counts were recorded for this clonotype. The V call is TRBV9, the J call TRBJ2-1; 8 bases line up with TRBD1. Germline trimming cut 3 bases from V and 6 bases from J; bases unmatched to any gene: 11. There are 16 residues in the CDR3. From germline, CDR1 is SGDLS and CDR2 YYNGEE. As DNA, the CDR3 is TGTGCCAGCAGCGACGGACAGGGAGTTTGGGTCAATGAGCAGTTCTTC. It codes for CASSDGQGVWVNEQFF.

This clonotype was counted many times. CDR3 bases: TGTGCCAGCAGCGCAAGCGGGGGGCTCTACACAGATACGCAGTATTTT. This codes for CASSASGGLYTDTQYF. This rearrangement joins TRBV9 to TRBJ2-3; 9 bases map to TRBD2. With V trimmed by 3 bases and J by 2 bases, 7 bases remained unmatched. Germline CDR1 is SGDLS and CDR2 is YYNGEE. The CDR3 is 16 residues long.

The table lists this clonotype with many counts. This chain uses TRBV9 with TRBJ1-1; D ambiguous. The CDR3 is made up of 15 amino acids. Trimming took off 0 bases at V and 2 bases at J, with 11 bases between the two ends. Germline CDR1 SGDLS, CDR2 YYNGEE. CDR3 protein: CASSVGAILNTEAFF. The DNA of the CDR3 is TGTGCCAGCAGCGTAGGGGCGATCTTAAACACTGAAGCTTTCTTT.

This clonotype has ten or more counts. The junction departs from germline at one end; a sequencing error may be responsible. The gene calls are TRBV7-7 and TRBJ1-4; possible D gene TRBD1, 6 bases. The germline CDR1 and CDR2 sequences are SSHAT and FNYEAQ (reference sequence). This CDR3 has 11 amino acids. The CDR3 reads CASTQGEKLFF. CDR3 bases: TGTGCTAGCACCCAGGGGGAAAAACTGTTTTTT.

The sample holds many counts of this clonotype. The rearrangement links TRBV9 to TRBJ1-5; 8 bases match TRBD1. V shed 4 bases and J 9 bases; nucleotides not matched to a gene: 12. The CDR3 extends over 15 amino acids. Per germline, CDR1 SGDLS and CDR2 YYNGEE. The CDR3 DNA reads TGTGCCAGCAGCCCGACGACAGGGGCCGCGGGGCCCCAGCATTTT. Its translation: CASSPTTGAAGPQHF.

This clonotype occurred a few times. This chain joins TRBV9 and TRBJ2-5, with 10 bases that match TRBD1. Germline V gene data show CDR1 as SGDLS and CDR2 as YYNGEE. V gave up 0 bases and J gave up 5 bases; unmatched junction bases: 4. The CDR3 has 15 residues. The CDR3 sequence is CASSVGDRGSETQYF. The CDR3 nucleotides read TGTGCCAGCAGCGTAGGGGACAGGGGTTCGGAGACCCAGTACTTC.

This clonotype was counted at least ten times. The chain carries TRBV29-1 and TRBJ1-2; possible D gene TRBD1, 6 bases. From germline, CDR1 is SQVTM and CDR2 ANQGSEA. The ends were cut back, 3 bases at V and 4 bases at J, with 21 bases in the middle. This CDR3 is 16 amino acids long. Here the CDR3 DNA reads TGCAGCGTTGAGGCAGGGGCGACCTCTATGGGCTATGGCTACACCTTC. Its translation: CSVEAGATSMGYGYTF.

By share of the sample, this clonotype is medium-sized. The V and J genes are TRBV9 and TRBJ1-1; D ambiguous. V lost 4 bases to trimming and J lost 5 bases, with 15 bases between them. From germline, CDR1 is SGDLS and CDR2 YYNGEE. CDR3 length: 14 amino acids. The CDR3 sequence is CASSPSRRETEAFF. Here the CDR3 DNA reads TGTGCCAGCAGCCCGTCACGGAGAGAGACTGAAGCTTTCTTT.

This clonotype was observed at least ten times. The chain joins TRBV9 to TRBJ2-7; 9 positions agree with TRBD1. Trimming removed 4 bases from V and 5 bases from J; junction bases left unmatched: 4. CDR3 length equals 13 residues. Germline V gives CDR1 SGDLS, CDR2 YYNGEE. The CDR3 protein is CASSPGQGDEQYF. CDR3 bases: TGTGCCAGCAGCCCGGGACAGGGCGACGAGCAGTACTTC.

In its sample, this clonotype was seen many times. This chain joins TRBV9 and TRBJ1-3; D not resolved. Germline V CDR1 and CDR2: SGDLS, YYNGEE. The V end was cut by 2 bases, the J end by 2 bases, with 5 bases between. The CDR3 has 13 amino acids. Here the CDR3 reads CASSVTAGNTIYF. The CDR3 nucleotides read TGTGCCAGCAGCGTTACTGCTGGAAACACCATATATTTT.

This clonotype has at least ten counts. The V and J genes are TRBV9 and TRBJ1-2, with 7 bases lining up with TRBD1. Trimming took 4 bases from V and 2 from J; bases not matched to a gene: 5. This CDR3 spans 14 amino acids. CDR1 and CDR2 (germline): SGDLS, YYNGEE. DNA of the CDR3: TGTGCCAGCAGCCCTACAGGGGAAAACTATGGCTACACCTTC. Its protein product is CASSPTGENYGYTF. Drawing the rest from reference TRBV9 and TRBJ1-2, the complete variable domain is DSGVTQTPKHLITATGQRVTLRCSPRSGDLSVYWYQQSLDQGLQFLIQYYNGEERAKGNILERFSAQQFPDLHSELNLSSLELGDSALYFCASSPTGENYGYTFGSGTRLTVV.

This clonotype is medium-sized (0.01 to 0.1%) within its sample. V and J are TRBV9 and TRBJ2-7; D is possibly TRBD1 (5 bases). V lost 6 bases, J lost 1 base, and 14 bases lay in between. CDR1 SGDLS and CDR2 YYNGEE come from the germline V gene. The CDR3 sequence is 14 residues long. The CDR3 loop reads CASKRTLESYEQYF. CDR3 DNA: TGTGCCAGCAAACGGACATTGGAGTCCTACGAGCAGTACTTC. Full variable domain (rest looked up from reference TRBV9 and TRBJ2-7): DSGVTQTPKHLITATGQRVTLRCSPRSGDLSVYWYQQSLDQGLQFLIQYYNGEERAKGNILERFSAQQFPDLHSELNLSSLELGDSALYFCASKRTLESYEQYFGPGTRLTVT.